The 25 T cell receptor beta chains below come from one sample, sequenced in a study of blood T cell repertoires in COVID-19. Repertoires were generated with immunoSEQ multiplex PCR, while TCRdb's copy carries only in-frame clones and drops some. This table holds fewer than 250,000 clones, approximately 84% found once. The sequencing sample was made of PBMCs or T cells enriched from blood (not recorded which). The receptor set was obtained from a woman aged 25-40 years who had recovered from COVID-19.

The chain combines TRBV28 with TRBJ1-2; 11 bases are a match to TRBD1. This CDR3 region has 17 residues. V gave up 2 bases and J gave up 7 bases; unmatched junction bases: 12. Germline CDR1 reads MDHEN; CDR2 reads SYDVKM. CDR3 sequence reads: CASSLALSGQGARGYTF. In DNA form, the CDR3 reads TGTGCCAGCAGTTTAGCTCTTTCAGGACAGGGGGCGCGTGGCTACACCTTC.

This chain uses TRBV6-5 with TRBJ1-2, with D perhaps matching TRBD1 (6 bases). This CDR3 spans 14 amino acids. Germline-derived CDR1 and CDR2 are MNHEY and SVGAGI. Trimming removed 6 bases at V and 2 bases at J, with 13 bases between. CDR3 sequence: CASRMDSGNYGYTF. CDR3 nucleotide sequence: TGTGCCAGCAGGATGGACAGCGGCAACTATGGCTACACCTTC.

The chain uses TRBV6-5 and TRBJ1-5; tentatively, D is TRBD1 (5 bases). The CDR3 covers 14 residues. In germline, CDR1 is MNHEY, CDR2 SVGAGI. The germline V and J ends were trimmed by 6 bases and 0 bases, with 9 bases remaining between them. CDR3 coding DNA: TGTGCCAGCAGGGGACTAGATAGCAATCAGCCCCAGCATTTT. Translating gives CASRGLDSNQPQHF.

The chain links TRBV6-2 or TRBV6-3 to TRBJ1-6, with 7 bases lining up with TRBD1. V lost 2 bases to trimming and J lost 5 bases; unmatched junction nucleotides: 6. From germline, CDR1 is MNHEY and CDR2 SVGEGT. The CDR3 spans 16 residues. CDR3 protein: CASSYIPTGDNSPLHF. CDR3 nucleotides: TGTGCCAGCAGTTACATCCCCACAGGGGATAATTCACCCCTCCACTTT.

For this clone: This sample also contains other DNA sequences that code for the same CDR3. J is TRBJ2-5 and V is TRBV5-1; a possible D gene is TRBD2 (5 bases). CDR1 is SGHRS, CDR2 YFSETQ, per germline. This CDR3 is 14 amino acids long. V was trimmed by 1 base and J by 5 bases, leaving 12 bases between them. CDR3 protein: CASSLRGLGETQYF. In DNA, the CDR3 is TGCGCCAGCAGCTTGAGAGGACTGGGGGAGACCCAGTACTTC.

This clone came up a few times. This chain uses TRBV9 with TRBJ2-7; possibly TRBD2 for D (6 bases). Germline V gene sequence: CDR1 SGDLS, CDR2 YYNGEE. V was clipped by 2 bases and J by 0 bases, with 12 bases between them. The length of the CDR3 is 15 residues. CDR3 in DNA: TGTGCCAGCAGCGTCGGGACTCAAAGCTCCTACGAGCAGTACTTC. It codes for CASSVGTQSSYEQYF.

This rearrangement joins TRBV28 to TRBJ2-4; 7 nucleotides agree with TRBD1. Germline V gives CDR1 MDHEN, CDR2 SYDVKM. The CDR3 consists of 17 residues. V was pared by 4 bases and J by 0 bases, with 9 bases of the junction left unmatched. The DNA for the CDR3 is TGTGCCAGCAGTTCCCTGAGGGACAGTTTAGCCAAAAACATTCAGTACTTC. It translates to CASSSLRDSLAKNIQYF. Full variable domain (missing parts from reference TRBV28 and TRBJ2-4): DVKVTQSSRYLVKRTGEKVFLECVQDMDHENMFWYRQDPGLGLRLIYFSYDVKMKEKGDIPEGYSVSREKKERFSLILESASTNQTSMYLCASSSLRDSLAKNIQYFGAGTRLSVL.

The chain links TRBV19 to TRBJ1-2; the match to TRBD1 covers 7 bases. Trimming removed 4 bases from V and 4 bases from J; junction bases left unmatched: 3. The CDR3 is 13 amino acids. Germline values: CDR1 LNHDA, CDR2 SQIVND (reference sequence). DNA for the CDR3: TGTGCCAGTAGTAGGACAGGACTCTATGGCTACACCTTC. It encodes CASSRTGLYGYTF.

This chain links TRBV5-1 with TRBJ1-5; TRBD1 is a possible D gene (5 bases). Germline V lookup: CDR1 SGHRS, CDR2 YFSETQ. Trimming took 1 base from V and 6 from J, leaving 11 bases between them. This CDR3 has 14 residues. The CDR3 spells CASSLWGGSQPQHF. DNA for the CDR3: TGCGCCAGCAGCTTGTGGGGGGGGAGTCAGCCCCAGCATTTT.

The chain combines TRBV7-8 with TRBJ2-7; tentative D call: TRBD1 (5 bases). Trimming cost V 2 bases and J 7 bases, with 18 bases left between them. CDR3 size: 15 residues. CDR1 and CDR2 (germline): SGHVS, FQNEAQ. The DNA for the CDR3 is TGTGCCAGCAGCTTACCCCACTCAGGGCCTCAAGAGCAGTACTTC. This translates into CASSLPHSGPQEQYF.

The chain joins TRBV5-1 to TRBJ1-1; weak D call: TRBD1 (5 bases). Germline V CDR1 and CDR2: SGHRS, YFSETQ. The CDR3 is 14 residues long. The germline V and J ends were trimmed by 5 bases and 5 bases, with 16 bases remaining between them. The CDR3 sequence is CASRPETGGTEAFF. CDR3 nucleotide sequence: TGCGCCAGCAGACCCGAAACCGGGGGGACTGAAGCTTTCTTT.

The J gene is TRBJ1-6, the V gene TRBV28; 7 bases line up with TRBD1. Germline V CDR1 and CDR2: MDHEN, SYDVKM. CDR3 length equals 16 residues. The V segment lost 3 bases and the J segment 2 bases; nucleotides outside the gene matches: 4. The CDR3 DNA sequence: TGTGCCAGCAGTTTTGAAGGGGGCCCCTATAATTCACCCCTCCACTTT. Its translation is CASSFEGGPYNSPLHF. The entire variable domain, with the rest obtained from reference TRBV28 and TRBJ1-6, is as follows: DVKVTQSSRYLVKRTGEKVFLECVQDMDHENMFWYRQDPGLGLRLIYFSYDVKMKEKGDIPEGYSVSREKKERFSLILESASTNQTSMYLCASSFEGGPYNSPLHFGNGTRLTVT.

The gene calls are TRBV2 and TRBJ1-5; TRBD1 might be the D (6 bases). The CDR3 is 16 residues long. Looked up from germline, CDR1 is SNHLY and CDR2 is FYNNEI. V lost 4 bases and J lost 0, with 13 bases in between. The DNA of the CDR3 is TGTGCCAGCAGTGGAGTTCGGACAGCTAGCAATCAGCCCCAGCATTTT. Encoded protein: CASSGVRTASNQPQHF.

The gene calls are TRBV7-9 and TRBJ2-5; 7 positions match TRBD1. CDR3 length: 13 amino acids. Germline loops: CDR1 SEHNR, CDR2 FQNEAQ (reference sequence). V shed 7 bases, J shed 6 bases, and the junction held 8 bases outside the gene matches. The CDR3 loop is CASIPTGQKTQYF. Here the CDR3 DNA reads TGTGCCAGCATCCCGACAGGGCAAAAGACCCAGTACTTC.

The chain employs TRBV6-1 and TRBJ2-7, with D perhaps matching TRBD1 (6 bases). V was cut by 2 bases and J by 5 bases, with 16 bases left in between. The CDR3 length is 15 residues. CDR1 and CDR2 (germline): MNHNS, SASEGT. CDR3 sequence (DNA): TGTGCCAGCAGTGAATATTGGGGGACAAGGGACGAGCAGTACGTC. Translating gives CASSEYWGTRDEQYV.

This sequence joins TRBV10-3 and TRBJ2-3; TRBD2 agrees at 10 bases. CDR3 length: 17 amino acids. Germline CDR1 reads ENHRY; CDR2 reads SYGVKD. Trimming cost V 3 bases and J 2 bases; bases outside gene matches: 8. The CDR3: CAISEGGLAGATDTQYF. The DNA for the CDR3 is TGTGCCATCAGTGAAGGTGGGCTAGCGGGAGCCACAGATACGCAGTATTTT.

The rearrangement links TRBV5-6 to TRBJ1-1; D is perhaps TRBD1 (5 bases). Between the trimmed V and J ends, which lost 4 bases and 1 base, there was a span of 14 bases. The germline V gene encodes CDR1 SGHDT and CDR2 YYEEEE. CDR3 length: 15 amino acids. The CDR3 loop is CASSGMTEENTEAFF. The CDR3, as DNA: TGTGCCAGCAGCGGAATGACAGAGGAGAACACTGAAGCTTTCTTT.

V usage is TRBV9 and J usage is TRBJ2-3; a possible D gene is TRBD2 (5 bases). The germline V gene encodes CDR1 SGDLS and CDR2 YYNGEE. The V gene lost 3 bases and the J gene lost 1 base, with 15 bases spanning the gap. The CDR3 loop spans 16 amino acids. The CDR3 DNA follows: TGTGCCAGCAGCGACGTAGTGTTGGAGGGCACAGATACGCAGTATTTT. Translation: CASSDVVLEGTDTQYF.

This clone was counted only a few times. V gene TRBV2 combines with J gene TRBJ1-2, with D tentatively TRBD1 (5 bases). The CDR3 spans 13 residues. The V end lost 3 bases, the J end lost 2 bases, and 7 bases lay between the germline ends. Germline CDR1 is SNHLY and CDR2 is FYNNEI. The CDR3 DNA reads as TGTGCCAGCAGTGATCGACAGAACTATGGCTACACCTTC. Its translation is CASSDRQNYGYTF. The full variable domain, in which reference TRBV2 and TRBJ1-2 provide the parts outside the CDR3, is EPEVTQTPSHQVTQMGQEVILRCVPISNHLYFYWYRQILGQKVEFLVSFYNNEISEKSEIFDDQFSVERPDGSNFTLKIRSTKLEDSAMYFCASSDRQNYGYTFGSGTRLTVV.

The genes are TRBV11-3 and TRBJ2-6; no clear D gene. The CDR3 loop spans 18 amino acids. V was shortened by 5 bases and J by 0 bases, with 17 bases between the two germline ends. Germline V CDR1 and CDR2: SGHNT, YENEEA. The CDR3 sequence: CASSLDFVGSSGANVLTF. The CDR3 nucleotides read TGTGCCAGCAGCCTCGACTTTGTTGGGTCCTCTGGGGCCAACGTCCTGACTTTC. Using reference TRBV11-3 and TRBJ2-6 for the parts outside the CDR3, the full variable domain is EAGVVQSPRYKIIEKKQPVAFWCNPISGHNTLYWYLQNLGQGPELLIRYENEEAVDDSQLPKDRFSAERLKGVDSTLKIQPAELGDSAVYLCASSLDFVGSSGANVLTFGAGSRLTVL.

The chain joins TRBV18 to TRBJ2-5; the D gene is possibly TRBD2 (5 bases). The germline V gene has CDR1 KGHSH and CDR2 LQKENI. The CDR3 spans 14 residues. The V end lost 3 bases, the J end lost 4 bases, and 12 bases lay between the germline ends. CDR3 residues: CASSPVGLPETQYF. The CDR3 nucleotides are TGTGCCAGCTCACCGGTAGGACTTCCAGAGACCCAGTACTTC.

CDR3 nucleotide sequence: TGCGCCAGCACCCGGACAGCGATCCCTCAAGAGACCCAGTACTTC. Its translation is CASTRTAIPQETQYF. The chain joins TRBV5-1 to TRBJ2-5; weak D call: TRBD1 (6 bases). The CDR3 loop spans 15 amino acids. Trimming left V 6 bases short and J 2 bases short, with 17 bases between. Germline-derived CDR1 and CDR2 are SGHRS and YFSETQ.

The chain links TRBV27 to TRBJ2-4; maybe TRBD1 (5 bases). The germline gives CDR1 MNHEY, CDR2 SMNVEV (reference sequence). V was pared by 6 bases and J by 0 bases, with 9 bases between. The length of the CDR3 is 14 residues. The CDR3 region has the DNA TGTGCCAGCAGCGAACAGGTAGCCAAAAACATTCAGTACTTC. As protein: CASSEQVAKNIQYF.

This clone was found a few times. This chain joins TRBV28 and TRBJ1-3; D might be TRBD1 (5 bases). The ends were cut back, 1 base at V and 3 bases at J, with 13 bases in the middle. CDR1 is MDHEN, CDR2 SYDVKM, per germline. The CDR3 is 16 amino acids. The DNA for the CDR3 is TGTGCCAGCAGTTTATCGGCGGGGGTCGTTGGAAACACCATATATTTT. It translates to CASSLSAGVVGNTIYF.

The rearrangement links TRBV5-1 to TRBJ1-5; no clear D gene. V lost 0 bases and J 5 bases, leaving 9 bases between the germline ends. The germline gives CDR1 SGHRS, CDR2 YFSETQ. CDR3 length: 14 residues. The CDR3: CASSLVGGDQPQHF. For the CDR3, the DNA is TGCGCCAGCAGCTTGGTGGGAGGAGATCAGCCCCAGCATTTT.